These 17 T cell receptor beta chains originate from one sample sequenced in a study of T cells in Graves' hyperthyroidism and ophthalmopathy. Authors of the study amplified TCR beta CDR3 regions from RNA transcripts. With the HTBI primer set, the TCR CDR3 went through a first round of RT-PCR. TCRdb processed the multiplex PCR reads anew with MiXCR; each CDR3 protein has one entry. The table has almost 600,000 distinct CDR3 sequences, 11% to 15% seen once. The material sequenced was blood. These receptors came from a woman in her 30s with Graves' hyperthyroidism that later progressed to Graves' ophthalmopathy.

The chain is built from TRBV6-1 and TRBJ2-2, with a possible D match to TRBD2 (5 bases). Germline V lookup: CDR1 MNHNS, CDR2 SASEGT. The CDR3 sequence is 15 residues long. Between the trimmed V and J ends, which lost 0 bases and 9 bases, there was a span of 14 bases. The CDR3 reads CASSEASSPTRELFF. The CDR3 bases are TGTGCCAGCAGTGAAGCGAGTAGCCCGACTAGGGAGCTGTTTTTT.

This clonotype was recorded a few times. V usage is TRBV20-1 and J usage is TRBJ1-6, with 7 bases identical to TRBD1. The V segment lost 3 bases and the J segment 4 bases; nucleotides outside the gene matches: 15. Per germline, CDR1 DFQATT and CDR2 SNEGSKA (reference sequence). This CDR3 is 18 amino acids long. CDR3 loop: CSASATTLRDRYNSPLHF. The CDR3 bases are TGCAGTGCTAGTGCCACGACTCTCCGGGACAGATATAATTCACCCCTCCACTTT.

This clonotype occurred a few times. The chain combines TRBV4-3 with TRBJ2-3; TRBD2 agrees at 10 bases. The CDR3 is 17 amino acids. V was clipped by 1 base and J by 6 bases; unmatched bases: 10. CDR1 is LGHNA, CDR2 YSLEER, per germline. The CDR3 loop is CASSQGGGSGRGDTQYF. In DNA, the CDR3 is TGCGCCAGCAGCCAAGGAGGAGGGAGCGGGAGGGGGGATACGCAGTATTTT.

At least ten counts were recorded for this clonotype. The chain combines TRBV29-1 with TRBJ1-2; no clear D. The CDR3 length is 12 residues. Germline V gene lookup returns CDR1 SQVTM and CDR2 ANQGSEA. Trimming took off 4 bases at V and 4 bases at J, with 10 bases between the two ends. Here the CDR3 DNA reads TGCAGCGTTGTATCGGGGTTCTATGGCTACACCTTC. Amino acid sequence: CSVVSGFYGYTF. The whole variable domain, remainder taken from reference TRBV29-1 and TRBJ1-2, is SAVISQKPSRDICQRGTSLTIQCQVDSQVTMMFWYRQQPGQSLTLIATANQGSEATYESGFVIDKFPISRPNLTFSTLTVSNMSPEDSSIYLCSVVSGFYGYTFGSGTRLTVV.

V gene TRBV6-1 combines with J gene TRBJ1-3; D not certain. V gave up 2 bases and J gave up 0 bases, with 8 bases separating them. The CDR3 length is 15 residues. CDR1 and CDR2 (germline): MNHNS, SASEGT. The CDR3 region is CASSELAYSGNTIYF. For the CDR3, the DNA is TGTGCCAGCAGTGAATTGGCGTACTCTGGAAACACCATATATTTT.

This clonotype was detected a few times. V and J are TRBV20-1 and TRBJ2-1; D is perhaps TRBD1 or TRBD2 (5 bases each). The length of the CDR3 is 15 residues. V was shortened by 5 bases and J by 0 bases, with 14 bases between the two germline ends. The germline V gene has CDR1 DFQATT and CDR2 SNEGSKA (reference sequence). CDR3 in amino acids: CSAAPSGSSYNEQFF. In DNA, the CDR3 is TGCAGTGCTGCCCCTTCAGGGAGCTCCTACAATGAGCAGTTCTTC.

In this sample, this clonotype turned up many times. The rearrangement joins TRBV10-3 to TRBJ1-2; 7 nucleotides line up with TRBD1. Germline CDR1 reads ENHRY; CDR2 reads SYGVKD. Losses at the gene ends were 7 bases for V and 4 bases for J; bases not matched to a gene: 9. The CDR3 runs to 14 residues. Here the CDR3 DNA reads TGTGCCATCACCCAGGGGGGTCCTTTCTATGGCTACACCTTC. Translated: CAITQGGPFYGYTF.

This clonotype was counted at least ten times. The rearrangement links TRBV7-2 to TRBJ1-4, with TRBD1 matching 7 bases. From germline, CDR1 is SGHTA and CDR2 FQGNSA. The CDR3 loop spans 13 amino acids. V shed 6 bases and J 7 bases; nucleotides not matched to a gene: 5. The CDR3 nucleotides read TGTGCCAGCAGTTTGACAGGGTTTGAAAAACTGTTTTTT. Translating gives CASSLTGFEKLFF.

The CDR3 DNA follows: TGTGCCAGCAGCCAGCTAGCGTTGACAGGGTCAGGACTAGCGGGAGGGATAAATGAGCAGTTCTTC. It specifies CASSQLALTGSGLAGGINEQFF. The genes are TRBV3-1 and TRBJ2-1, with 15 bases matching TRBD2. The V and J ends lost 3 bases and 7 bases, in that order; junction bases with no gene match: 22. Germline CDR1 is LGHDT and CDR2 is YNNKEL (reference sequence). The length of the CDR3 is 22 residues.

This clonotype showed up many times. V usage is TRBV9 and J usage is TRBJ2-2; 9 bases are a match to TRBD2. The CDR3 is 16 residues long. Germline V gene sequence: CDR1 SGDLS, CDR2 YYNGEE. Trimming took 4 bases from V and 1 from J; bases not matched to a gene: 5. CDR3: CASSHPSGVNTGELFF. CDR3 DNA: TGTGCCAGCAGCCACCCTAGCGGGGTGAACACCGGGGAGCTGTTTTTT.

As concerns this clonotype: This may stem from a read error, because a much larger clone lies one nucleotide away. The V and J genes are TRBV5-4 and TRBJ1-2, with no clear D. There are 15 residues in the CDR3. CDR1 is SGHNT, CDR2 YYREEE, per germline (reference sequence). This CDR3 is CASSLGEESNSGYTF. CDR3 DNA sequence: TGTGCCAGCAGCTTGGGGGAGGAGTCTAACTCTGGCTACACCTTC.

In this sample, this clonotype turned up many times. The rearrangement uses TRBV27 and TRBJ2-3; 12 nucleotides agree with TRBD2. This CDR3 region has 16 residues. V was clipped by 3 bases and J by 6 bases; unmatched bases: 7. Germline CDR1 and CDR2: MNHEY and SMNVEV (reference sequence). The CDR3 sequence: CASSFYLTSGSDTQYF. Here the CDR3 DNA reads TGTGCCAGCAGTTTTTACCTGACTAGCGGGAGTGATACGCAGTATTTT.

This chain connects TRBV3-1 to TRBJ2-1; 8 bases are a match to TRBD1. The CDR3 extends over 16 amino acids. Germline V gives CDR1 LGHDT, CDR2 YNNKEL (reference sequence). Losses at the gene ends were 5 bases for V and 7 bases for J; bases not matched to a gene: 13. CDR3 nucleotides: TGTGCCAGCAGCTACGGGACAGGCAGCGTTTGGAATGAGCAGTTCTTC. This codes for CASSYGTGSVWNEQFF.

The chain employs TRBV29-1 and TRBJ2-2; D possibly corresponds to TRBD2 (6 bases). Trimming cost V 4 bases and J 1 base, with 13 bases left between them. There are 15 residues in the CDR3. Germline CDR1 SQVTM, CDR2 ANQGSEA. This chain's CDR3 is CSVVVWGENTGELFF. The CDR3 DNA is TGCAGCGTTGTAGTTTGGGGGGAGAACACCGGGGAGCTGTTTTTT.

The chain joins TRBV7-9 to TRBJ1-1, with 9 nucleotides matching TRBD1. Germline CDR1 and CDR2: SEHNR and FQNEAQ (reference sequence). The trim removed 0 bases at V and 4 bases at J, leaving 3 bases unmatched. This CDR3 spans 15 amino acids. CDR3 region: CASSLAGQGPTEAFF. The CDR3 nucleotides are TGTGCCAGCAGCTTAGCGGGACAGGGTCCCACTGAAGCTTTCTTT.

V gene TRBV19 combines with J gene TRBJ2-4; 9 positions match TRBD2. This CDR3 has 14 residues. V trimming: 5 bases; J trimming: 5 bases; junction bases outside the gene matches: 4. The germline V gene encodes CDR1 LNHDA and CDR2 SQIVND (reference sequence). CDR3 loop: CASSFRTSENIQYF. DNA for the CDR3: TGTGCCAGTAGTTTTCGGACTAGCGAAAACATTCAGTACTTC. The full variable domain, in which reference TRBV19 and TRBJ2-4 provide the parts outside the CDR3, is DGGITQSPKYLFRKEGQNVTLSCEQNLNHDAMYWYRQDPGQGLRLIYYSQIVNDFQKGDIAEGYSVSREKKESFPLTVTSAQKNPTAFYLCASSFRTSENIQYFGAGTRLSVL.

This clonotype was seen ten or more times. The chain combines TRBV29-1 with TRBJ1-2; 7 nucleotides line up with TRBD1. Germline values: CDR1 SQVTM, CDR2 ANQGSEA. V was clipped by 7 bases and J by 4 bases; unmatched bases: 9. This CDR3 region has 13 residues. This CDR3 reads CSGGDSYRYGYTF. CDR3 DNA sequence: TGCAGCGGGGGGGACAGCTACCGCTATGGCTACACCTTC.